These 30 T cell receptor beta chains were sequenced from one sample in a study of T cell repertoires in cytomegalovirus infection (dated by TCRdb to 2018 to 2020). Antigens of these TCRs are unknown. According to the study, the label for this sample's treatment or condition signals: in vitro stimulation with specific CMV peptide epitopes to enrich CMV-specific T cells. Sequencing took place on an Illumina HiSeq 1500. The public reads were quality trimmed at Q25 with fastp and then assembled into clones with MiXCR by TCRdb, keeping productive beta chains. Duplicate CDR3 protein sequences are folded into a single record with the most common DNA and genes. The sample yields 800,000 to 950,000 distinct CDR3 sequences; less than 35% were counted once. The ten top clones hold around 12% of the sample. The source was cultured CD8+ T cells from PBMCs, collected from culture after CMV antigen stimulation. Receptor source: a human donor in good health (CMV status not recorded). Some clones in this sample may be carry-over from other donors' samples.

The chain is built from TRBV12-3 or TRBV12-4 and TRBJ2-3; D possibly uses TRBD1 or TRBD2 (6 bases each). CDR3 size: 14 residues. Trimming cost V 6 bases and J 1 base, with 11 bases left between them. The CDR3 coding sequence is TGTGCCAGCAGCACTCGGGGGCGCACAGATACGCAGTATTTT. This gives the protein CASSTRGRTDTQYF.

The chain carries TRBV11-2 and TRBJ2-5, with TRBD2 identical over 10 bases. Germline CDR1 SGHAT, CDR2 FQNNGV. The CDR3 has 16 residues. V was clipped by 2 bases and J by 3 bases; unmatched bases: 6. CDR3: CASSLTWTSGKETQYF. CDR3 DNA sequence: TGTGCCAGCAGCTTAACGTGGACTAGCGGAAAAGAGACCCAGTACTTC.

The rearrangement joins TRBV4-1 to TRBJ1-2; weak D call: TRBD1 (5 bases). The CDR3 has 14 amino acids. With 1 base removed from V and 8 bases from J, the gap between germline ends came to 14 bases. Germline V CDR1 and CDR2: MGHRA, YSYEKL. CDR3 in amino acids: CASSQVEGLEGYTF. The CDR3, as DNA: TGCGCCAGCAGCCAAGTTGAGGGGTTAGAAGGCTACACCTTC.

V usage is TRBV5-1 and J usage is TRBJ2-3; TRBD1 aligns across 10 bases. The germline V gene has CDR1 SGHRS and CDR2 YFSETQ. This CDR3 has 16 amino acids. With V trimmed by 4 bases and J by 3 bases, 8 bases remained unmatched. CDR3 loop: CASSHPRTGGTDTQYF. CDR3 bases: TGCGCCAGCAGCCACCCCCGGACAGGGGGTACAGATACGCAGTATTTT.

As DNA, the CDR3 is TGTGCCAGCAGTCCTCTGGGACAGAGCTACAATGAGCAGTTCTTC. Protein: CASSPLGQSYNEQFF. V usage is TRBV12-3 or TRBV12-4 and J usage is TRBJ2-1; 7 bases match TRBD1. J was trimmed by 3 bases and V by 5 bases; bases with no gene match: 7. The CDR3 is made up of 15 amino acids.

This clonotype was observed many times. The rearrangement uses TRBV7-9 and TRBJ2-1; no firm D call. The germline CDR1 and CDR2 sequences are SEHNR and FQNEAQ (reference sequence). The CDR3 totals 12 residues. V was pared by 5 bases and J by 3 bases, with 5 bases between. This chain's CDR3 is CASSQVYNEQFF. The CDR3 coding sequence is TGTGCCAGCAGCCAGGTCTACAATGAGCAGTTCTTC.

This clonotype has only a few counts. The chain couples TRBV19 to TRBJ2-7; D is possibly TRBD1 or TRBD2 (5 bases each). The CDR3 spans 15 residues. The V end was cut by 6 bases, the J end by 5 bases, with 20 bases between. CDR1 is LNHDA and CDR2 is SQIVND in the germline V gene (reference sequence). This chain's CDR3 is CASSDSNGAVDEQYF. CDR3 in DNA: TGTGCCAGTAGCGACTCTAACGGGGCGGTGGACGAGCAGTACTTC.

In its sample, this clonotype was seen a few times. The gene calls are TRBV6-5 and TRBJ2-3, with D possibly TRBD2 on 5 matching bases. CDR1 is MNHEY and CDR2 is SVGAGI in the germline V gene. Trimming removed 0 bases at V and 2 bases at J, with 12 bases between. The CDR3 length is 16 residues. CDR3 in amino acids: CASSYSKEVPTDTQYF. DNA for the CDR3: TGTGCCAGCAGTTACTCGAAGGAGGTCCCCACAGATACGCAGTATTTT.

This clonotype has a count of ten or more. V is TRBV7-8 and J is TRBJ1-4; 8 bases fit TRBD1. V shed 4 bases and J 7 bases; nucleotides not matched to a gene: 11. The germline CDR1 and CDR2 sequences are SGHVS and FQNEAQ. This CDR3 spans 16 amino acids. CDR3 nucleotide sequence: TGTGCCAGCAGCTCGCAGACAGGGGAGATAGGTGAAAAACTGTTTTTT. This translates into CASSSQTGEIGEKLFF.

This clonotype has only a few counts. The gene calls are TRBV4-1 and TRBJ1-4; TRBD1 agrees at 9 bases. V lost 0 bases and J lost 6; bases outside the gene matches: 5. Germline V gives CDR1 MGHRA, CDR2 YSYEKL. The CDR3 runs to 16 residues. Here the CDR3 reads CASSQEGTGWDEKLFF. CDR3 sequence (DNA): TGCGCCAGCAGCCAAGAAGGGACAGGGTGGGATGAAAAACTGTTTTTT.

This clonotype occurred a few times. The chain employs TRBV20-1 and TRBJ2-1; 11 positions match TRBD2. CDR1 is DFQATT, CDR2 SNEGSKA, per germline (reference sequence). Trimming removed 3 bases from V and 5 bases from J; junction bases left unmatched: 0. CDR3 length equals 13 residues. CDR3 DNA sequence: TGCAGTGCTAGGGGACTAGCGGACAATGAGCAGTTCTTC. The encoded protein is CSARGLADNEQFF.

The chain links TRBV20-1 to TRBJ2-7; D gene ambiguous. The CDR3 totals 13 residues. CDR1 is DFQATT and CDR2 is SNEGSKA in the germline V gene (reference sequence). V lost 0 bases and J lost 4, with 10 bases in between. Here the CDR3 reads CSARDTARYEQYV. The DNA for the CDR3 is TGCAGTGCTAGAGACACAGCGCGGTACGAGCAGTACGTC.

The chain is built from TRBV27 and TRBJ1-5; D gene uncertain. Germline values: CDR1 MNHEY, CDR2 SMNVEV (reference sequence). Deletions cut 5 bases from V and 3 bases from J, with 11 bases between. This CDR3 comprises 14 residues. This chain's CDR3 is CASSRRRDNQPQHF. The CDR3 nucleotides are TGTGCCAGCAGTCGACGGCGGGACAATCAGCCCCAGCATTTT.

This clonotype was seen a few times. CDR3 protein: CASSYSEAAGLETQYF. The CDR3 region has the DNA TGTGCCAGCAGTTACTCGGAGGCCGCGGGATTGGAGACCCAGTACTTC. V and J are TRBV6-6 and TRBJ2-5; tentatively, D is TRBD2 (6 bases). The germline V and J ends were trimmed by 0 bases and 5 bases, with 16 bases remaining between them. There are 16 residues in the CDR3. Germline CDR1 is MNHNY and CDR2 is SVGAGI (reference sequence).

This clonotype was picked up many times. The rearrangement uses TRBV7-6 and TRBJ2-3; D gene unclear. This CDR3 has 19 amino acids. Germline values: CDR1 SGHVS, CDR2 FNYEAQ. V lost 3 bases to trimming and J lost 3 bases, with 25 bases between them. The CDR3: CASSLSTGRLAHVTDTQYF. CDR3 nucleotide sequence: TGTGCCAGCAGCTTGTCGACCGGACGATTAGCCCACGTAACAGATACGCAGTATTTT. The whole variable domain, remainder taken from reference TRBV7-6 and TRBJ2-3, is GAGVSQSPRYKVTKRGQDVALRCDPISGHVSLYWYRQALGQGPEFLTYFNYEAQQDKSGLPNDRFSAERPEGSISTLTIQRTEQRDSAMYRCASSLSTGRLAHVTDTQYFGPGTRLTVL.

This clonotype has a handful of counts. This chain connects TRBV6-2 or TRBV6-3 to TRBJ1-1; 7 bases align to TRBD1. Germline CDR1 and CDR2: MNHEY and SVGEGT. The CDR3 is 15 amino acids. V dropped 5 bases and J dropped 1; count of bases not matched to a gene: 7. The CDR3 DNA sequence: TGTGCCAGCAGTCTCTTAGGGGGCGCGAACACTGAAGCTTTCTTT. It codes for CASSLLGGANTEAFF.

The chain links TRBV12-3 or TRBV12-4 to TRBJ2-1; 12 positions match TRBD2. CDR3 size: 15 residues. The junction had 4 bases not matched to a gene; V was cut back by 3 bases and J by 7 bases. CDR3 in amino acids: CASSFRLAGENEQFF. CDR3 sequence (DNA): TGTGCCAGCAGTTTTCGACTAGCGGGGGAGAATGAGCAGTTCTTC.

This clonotype was seen repeatedly, ten times or more. This sequence joins TRBV7-2 and TRBJ1-2, with 8 positions matching TRBD1. V dropped 5 bases and J dropped 7; count of bases not matched to a gene: 9. Germline loops: CDR1 SGHTA, CDR2 FQGNSA. The CDR3 runs to 14 residues. CDR3 sequence reads: CASSPPDRVLGYTF. CDR3 nucleotide sequence: TGTGCCAGCAGCCCCCCGGACAGGGTTCTTGGCTACACCTTC.

This clonotype was seen many times. The V and J genes are TRBV27 and TRBJ2-1; D perhaps matches TRBD2 (6 bases). Germline V CDR1 and CDR2: MNHEY, SMNVEV (reference sequence). V shed 2 bases and J shed 5 bases, with 10 bases lying between them. The CDR3 is 14 residues long. This chain's CDR3 is CASSLNGGNNEQFF. Written as DNA, the CDR3 is TGTGCCAGCAGTTTAAACGGGGGAAACAATGAGCAGTTCTTC.

The J gene is TRBJ1-2, the V gene TRBV5-1; the D is unclear. The germline V gene encodes CDR1 SGHRS and CDR2 YFSETQ. This CDR3 comprises 15 residues. Trimming took off 6 bases at V and 8 bases at J, with 23 bases between the two ends. The CDR3 DNA reads TGCGCCAGCAACCCTACTCCGGACCATGGAGCGGGCTACACCTTC. The encoded protein is CASNPTPDHGAGYTF. Variable domain in full (rest from reference TRBV5-1 and TRBJ1-2): KAGVTQTPRYLIKTRGQQVTLSCSPISGHRSVSWYQQTPGQGLQFLFEYFSETQRNKGNFPGRFSGRQFSNSRSEMNVSTLELGDSALYLCASNPTPDHGAGYTFGSGTRLTVV.

By its share, this clonotype is medium-sized. The chain has TRBV6-1 and TRBJ2-6, with D unclear. This CDR3 spans 16 amino acids. The ends were cut back, 6 bases at V and 0 bases at J, with 12 bases in the middle. Per the germline V gene, CDR1 is MNHNS and CDR2 is SASEGT. The CDR3 DNA reads as TGTGCCAGCAGCCCCGGTGCCAGCTCTGGGGCCAACGTCCTGACTTTC. It is translated as CASSPGASSGANVLTF.

The sample holds a few counts of this clonotype. V gene TRBV5-6 combines with J gene TRBJ2-4, with D possibly being TRBD1 or TRBD2 (5 bases each). Trimming removed 4 bases at V and 7 bases at J, with 15 bases between. The CDR3 spans 14 residues. CDR1 is SGHDT, CDR2 YYEEEE, per germline. CDR3 residues: CASSRGVIKNIQYF. As DNA, the CDR3 is TGTGCCAGCAGCAGGGGAGTTATCAAGAACATTCAGTACTTC.

J is TRBJ2-5 and V is TRBV12-3 or TRBV12-4; TRBD2 aligns across 9 bases. The CDR3 length is 19 residues. Trimming cost V 2 bases and J 0 bases; bases outside gene matches: 13. CDR3: CASSLSRPAGGSYQETQYF. For the CDR3, the DNA is TGTGCCAGCAGTTTAAGTCGACCAGCGGGGGGCTCGTACCAAGAGACCCAGTACTTC.

This clonotype was picked up a small number of times. V usage is TRBV10-3 and J usage is TRBJ2-1; the match to TRBD2 covers 9 bases. The germline CDR1 and CDR2 sequences are ENHRY and SYGVKD. The CDR3 covers 16 residues. With V trimmed by 0 bases and J by 0 bases, 0 bases remained unmatched. The CDR3 loop is CAISESTSGSYNEQFF. Here the CDR3 DNA reads TGTGCCATCAGTGAGTCGACTAGCGGCTCCTACAATGAGCAGTTCTTC.

J is TRBJ2-1 and V is TRBV7-9; 8 bases align to TRBD2. Germline trimming cut 9 bases from V and 5 bases from J; bases unmatched to any gene: 3. Germline V gene sequence: CDR1 SEHNR, CDR2 FQNEAQ (reference sequence). The CDR3 is made up of 12 amino acids. The CDR3 nucleotides read TGTGCCAGTGGTAGCGGGAACAATGAGCAGTTCTTC. Translation: CASGSGNNEQFF. The whole variable domain, remainder taken from reference TRBV7-9 and TRBJ2-1, is DTGVSQNPRHKITKRGQNVTFRCDPISEHNRLYWYRQTLGQGPEFLTYFQNEAQLEKSRLLSDRFSAERPKGSFSTLEIQRTEQGDSAMYLCASGSGNNEQFFGPGTRLTVL.

This clonotype was observed many times. The V gene is TRBV7-2, the J gene TRBJ1-2, with 9 bases lining up with TRBD1. The junction had 4 bases not matched to a gene; V was cut back by 1 base and J by 4 bases. The CDR3 is made up of 15 amino acids. CDR1 is SGHTA, CDR2 FQGNSA, per germline. The CDR3 protein is CASSLGGQGPYGYTF. CDR3 DNA sequence: TGTGCCAGCAGCTTAGGGGGACAGGGCCCCTATGGCTACACCTTC. Together with reference TRBV7-2 and TRBJ1-2, the CDR3 gives the full variable domain: GAGVSQSPSNKVTEKGKDVELRCDPISGHTALYWYRQSLGQGLEFLIYFQGNSAPDKSGLPSDRFSAERTGGSVSTLTIQRTQQEDSAVYLCASSLGGQGPYGYTFGSGTRLTVV.

Only a few counts were recorded for this clonotype. The genes are TRBV7-8 and TRBJ1-2; perhaps TRBD1 as D (5 bases). Germline values: CDR1 SGHVS, CDR2 FQNEAQ. V gave up 10 bases and J gave up 7 bases, with 25 bases separating them. This CDR3 region has 15 residues. The CDR3 loop reads CATSESRGLVGGYTF. The CDR3 DNA sequence: TGTGCCACCAGTGAATCAAGGGGCCTAGTGGGTGGCTACACCTTC.

A single count supports this clonotype. CDR3 DNA: TGTGCCAGCAGCTTAGATTCCTTCGGGGCAAGGGAAAGGACTGCTGAAGCTTTCTTT. Translation gives CASSLDSFGARERTAEAFF. The chain links TRBV11-2 to TRBJ1-1; D is possibly TRBD1 (5 bases). V was cut by 0 bases and J by 6 bases, with 26 bases left in between. The germline gives CDR1 SGHAT, CDR2 FQNNGV. CDR3 length: 19 residues.

The rearrangement joins TRBV28 to TRBJ2-3, with D possibly being TRBD1 or TRBD2 (5 bases each). Trimming shortened V by 5 bases and J by 1 base, and 13 bases separated the two germline ends. The CDR3 is 15 residues long. The germline gives CDR1 MDHEN, CDR2 SYDVKM. CDR3 region: CASSLGDRRTDTQYF. CDR3 in DNA: TGTGCCAGCAGTCTAGGGGACCGCCGCACAGATACGCAGTATTTT.

The chain carries TRBV20-1 and TRBJ2-1, with 9 bases that match TRBD2. The germline V gene encodes CDR1 DFQATT and CDR2 SNEGSKA (reference sequence). The CDR3 covers 16 residues. Trimming cost V 5 bases and J 8 bases; bases outside gene matches: 16. CDR3 bases: TGCAGTGCTCCCCAAGCCGGCGGGGGGGCCGAGTATGAGCAGTTCTTC. Its protein product is CSAPQAGGGAEYEQFF.